The rows below give T cell receptor beta chains drawn from one sample of a study of T cells after yellow fever vaccination. Each CDR3 protein is one row after TCRdb ran MiXCR on the 5' RACE reads. The data show about 550,000 distinct CDR3 sequences, about 19% seen once. Source: PBMCs, taken 15 days after the yellow fever booster vaccination. The receptors originated from a man aged 25 to 45 who received the YFV17D yellow fever vaccine. Each CDR3 is given with its conserved first and last residue. Each record gives: V gene, clone size, J gene, D gene, CDR3 DNA, CDR3 protein. The D gene is left open where the match is weak. Some rows mark clone size as missing; the rest say once, few, many or name a class of expanded clone.

v_gene: TRBV23-1
abundance: few
j_gene: TRBJ2-7
d_gene: NA
CDR3nt: TGCGCCAGCAGACAGTACGAGCAGTACTTC
CDR3aa: CASRQYEQYF

v_gene: TRBV7-9
abundance: NA
j_gene: TRBJ2-7
d_gene: NA
CDR3nt: TGTGCCAGCAGCCGGAGCAGCGCGAGCTCCTACGAGCAGTACTTC
CDR3aa: CASSRSSASSYEQYF

v_gene: TRBV7-2
abundance: NA
j_gene: TRBJ2-7
d_gene: TRBD1
CDR3nt: TGTGCCAGCAGCCGGGACAGGGGGGTGAGTGGCGAGCAGTACTTC
CDR3aa: CASSRDRGVSGEQYF

v_gene: TRBV4-3
abundance: few
j_gene: TRBJ2-5
d_gene: NA
CDR3nt: TGCGCCAGCAGCCATGTACTAGGGCCGCGGGAGACCCAGTACTTC
CDR3aa: CASSHVLGPRETQYF

v_gene: TRBV6-5
abundance: few
j_gene: TRBJ2-4
d_gene: NA
CDR3nt: TGTGCCAGCAGTTACTCGTCGGGGGTAGCCAAAAACATTCAGTACTTC
CDR3aa: CASSYSSGVAKNIQYF

v_gene: TRBV5-1
abundance: few
j_gene: TRBJ2-1
d_gene: TRBD2
CDR3nt: TGCGCCAGCAATAGCGGGTTATCCTACAATGAGCAGTTCTTC
CDR3aa: CASNSGLSYNEQFF

v_gene: TRBV20-1
abundance: few
j_gene: TRBJ1-6
d_gene: NA
CDR3nt: TGCAGTGCTAGAGTTGGTCCGGGGACCTATTCACCCCTCCACTTT
CDR3aa: CSARVGPGTYSPLHF

v_gene: TRBV14
abundance: NA
j_gene: TRBJ2-3
d_gene: TRBD2
CDR3nt: TGTGCCAGCAGCCCGCTAGCGGACTTTAATACGCAGTATTTT
CDR3aa: CASSPLADFNTQYF

v_gene: TRBV6-5
abundance: few
j_gene: TRBJ2-7
d_gene: NA
CDR3nt: TGTGCCAGCAGTTCCACTCCCACTACAACCTACGAGCAGTACTTC
CDR3aa: CASSSTPTTTYEQYF

v_gene: TRBV6-1
abundance: NA
j_gene: TRBJ1-6
d_gene: NA
CDR3nt: TGTGCCAGCAGGACGCAGGGGAGGGGTAATTCACCCCTCCACTTT
CDR3aa: CASRTQGRGNSPLHF

v_gene: TRBV7-2
abundance: few
j_gene: TRBJ2-7
d_gene: NA
CDR3nt: TGTGCCAGCAGCTTACGGGTAGCTTCCATTTACGAGCAGTACTTC
CDR3aa: CASSLRVASIYEQYF

v_gene: TRBV20-1
abundance: few
j_gene: TRBJ1-6
d_gene: NA
CDR3nt: TGCAGTGCTAGAGATCTTCAGGGGAATTCACCCCTCCACTTT
CDR3aa: CSARDLQGNSPLHF

v_gene: TRBV6-2/TRBV6-3
abundance: few
j_gene: TRBJ2-7
d_gene: NA
CDR3nt: TGTGCCAGCAGCCGTACTGGACCGACCTACGAGCAGTACTTC
CDR3aa: CASSRTGPTYEQYF

v_gene: TRBV12-3/TRBV12-4
abundance: NA
j_gene: TRBJ2-7
d_gene: NA
CDR3nt: TGTGCCAGCAGTCCTAGGGCCAAGAACGAGCAGTACTTC
CDR3aa: CASSPRAKNEQYF

v_gene: TRBV20-1
abundance: NA
j_gene: TRBJ1-2
d_gene: NA
CDR3nt: TGCAGTGCTAGCCCTCCTCTTGCGTACTATGGCTACACCTTC
CDR3aa: CSASPPLAYYGYTF

v_gene: TRBV7-6
abundance: NA
j_gene: TRBJ2-1
d_gene: TRBD2
CDR3nt: TGTGCCAGCAGCAAAACTAGCGGGTTTTACAATGAGCAGTTCTTC
CDR3aa: CASSKTSGFYNEQFF

v_gene: TRBV28
abundance: few
j_gene: TRBJ2-1
d_gene: TRBD2
CDR3nt: TGTGCCAGCAGTTTTACGGGACTAGGGGGGTCGGAGCAGTTCTTC
CDR3aa: CASSFTGLGGSEQFF

v_gene: TRBV14
abundance: NA
j_gene: TRBJ2-7
d_gene: NA
CDR3nt: TGTGCCAGCAGCCATTCCGTAGTCCGAGGGCCCTTGAGGCAGTACTTC
CDR3aa: CASSHSVVRGPLRQYF

v_gene: TRBV7-2
abundance: few
j_gene: TRBJ2-6
d_gene: NA
CDR3nt: TGTGCCAGCAGTTCCAGGGGCCGTGGATCTGGGGCCAACGTCCTGACTTTC
CDR3aa: CASSSRGRGSGANVLTF

v_gene: TRBV7-2
abundance: NA
j_gene: TRBJ1-1
d_gene: NA
CDR3nt: TGTGCCAGCAGCTTCTGGCAGCTGAACACTGAAGCTTTCTTT
CDR3aa: CASSFWQLNTEAFF

v_gene: TRBV25-1
abundance: once
j_gene: TRBJ2-1
d_gene: TRBD2
CDR3nt: TGTGCCAGCAGTAATGGGACTAGCCTATCCTACAATGAGCAGTTCTTC
CDR3aa: CASSNGTSLSYNEQFF

v_gene: TRBV7-2
abundance: few
j_gene: TRBJ2-1
d_gene: TRBD2
CDR3nt: TGTGCCAGCAGCTCCAGTTCCGCGGGAGGGCGTAATGAGCAGTTCTTC
CDR3aa: CASSSSSAGGRNEQFF